The clone carrying this T cell receptor (beta chain) was found many times. What it binds is not known. This entry comes from a study of neurological immune-mediated disorders. The study, taken as a whole, reports: No CDR3 amino acid sequences recurred among expanded clones across subjects, suggesting private repertoires in all groups. HTLV-1-associated myelopathy had the most TCR clonal expansion, while multiple sclerosis had the least, a level that fell below healthy controls.

With V trimmed by 3 bases and J by 0 bases, 12 bases remained unmatched. The CDR3 contains 18 residues. The germline CDR1 and CDR2 sequences are LNHNV and YYDKDF (reference sequence). 5'RACE employing 10-nucleotide random UMIs yielded the cDNA. MiXCR, applied by TCRdb to the 5' RACE reads, yields one record per CDR3 protein. The sample yields more than 40,000 distinct CDR3 sequences, 2.5% to 3.5% seen once. The rearrangement uses TRBV15 and TRBJ1-2; 8 bases fit TRBD1. The sample consisted of PBMCs. This TCR was recovered from a woman aged 45-60 years with multiple sclerosis. The CDR3 DNA is TGTGCCACCAGCAGGGACAGGGACCGAACTCTTGCTAACTATGGCTACACCTTC. This sequence encodes CATSRDRDRTLANYGYTF. Based on the CDR3 plus reference TRBV15 and TRBJ1-2, the full variable domain is DAMVIQNPRYQVTQFGKPVTLSCSQTLNHNVMYWYQQKSSQAPKLLFHYYDKDFNNEADTPDNFQSRRPNTSFCFLDIRSPGLGDTAMYLCATSRDRDRTLANYGYTFGSGTRLTVV.